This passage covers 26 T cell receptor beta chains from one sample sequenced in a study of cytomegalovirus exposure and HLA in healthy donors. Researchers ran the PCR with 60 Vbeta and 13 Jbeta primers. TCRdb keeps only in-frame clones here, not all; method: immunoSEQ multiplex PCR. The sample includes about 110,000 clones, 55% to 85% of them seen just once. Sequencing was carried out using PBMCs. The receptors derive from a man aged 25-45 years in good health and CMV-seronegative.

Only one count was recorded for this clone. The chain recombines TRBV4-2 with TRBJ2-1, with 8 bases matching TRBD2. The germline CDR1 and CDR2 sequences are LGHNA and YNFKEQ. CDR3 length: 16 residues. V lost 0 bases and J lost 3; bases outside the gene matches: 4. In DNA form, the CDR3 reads TGTGCCAGCAGCCAAGATGGGGCGGGGGGCTACAATGAGCAGTTCTTC. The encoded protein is CASSQDGAGGYNEQFF.

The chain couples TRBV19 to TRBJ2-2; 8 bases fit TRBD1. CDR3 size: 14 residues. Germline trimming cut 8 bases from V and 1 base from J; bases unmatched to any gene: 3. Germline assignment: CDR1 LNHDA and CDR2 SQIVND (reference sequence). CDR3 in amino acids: CASYDRGNTGELFF. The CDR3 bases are TGTGCCAGTTACGACAGGGGGAACACCGGGGAGCTGTTTTTT. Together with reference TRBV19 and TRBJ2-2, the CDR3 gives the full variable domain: DGGITQSPKYLFRKEGQNVTLSCEQNLNHDAMYWYRQDPGQGLRLIYYSQIVNDFQKGDIAEGYSVSREKKESFPLTVTSAQKNPTAFYLCASYDRGNTGELFFGEGSRLTVL.

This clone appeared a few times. The CDR3 DNA reads as TGTGCCAGCAGTTTTAAAGCTAGCACAGATACGCAGTATTTT. Protein sequence: CASSFKASTDTQYF. The chain recombines TRBV27 with TRBJ2-3, with D uncertain. CDR3 length: 14 residues. In germline, CDR1 is MNHEY, CDR2 SMNVEV (reference sequence). Trimming cost V 3 bases and J 0 bases, with 7 bases left between them.

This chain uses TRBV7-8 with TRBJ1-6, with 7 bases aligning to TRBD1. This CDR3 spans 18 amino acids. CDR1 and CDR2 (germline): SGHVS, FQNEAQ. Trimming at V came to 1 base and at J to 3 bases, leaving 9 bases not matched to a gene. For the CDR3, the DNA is TGTGCCAGCAGCTTAGGGGGCACAGGGGTCTTCTATAATTCACCCCTCCACTTT. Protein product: CASSLGGTGVFYNSPLHF.

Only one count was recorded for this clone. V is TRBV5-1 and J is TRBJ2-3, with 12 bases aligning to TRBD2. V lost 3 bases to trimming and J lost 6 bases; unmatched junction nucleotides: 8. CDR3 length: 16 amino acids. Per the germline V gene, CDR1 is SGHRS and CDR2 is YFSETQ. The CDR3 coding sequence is TGCGCCAGCAGCTACGGACTAGCGGGGATTTCGGATACGCAGTATTTT. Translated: CASSYGLAGISDTQYF. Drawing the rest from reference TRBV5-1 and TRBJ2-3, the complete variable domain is KAGVTQTPRYLIKTRGQQVTLSCSPISGHRSVSWYQQTPGQGLQFLFEYFSETQRNKGNFPGRFSGRQFSNSRSEMNVSTLELGDSALYLCASSYGLAGISDTQYFGPGTRLTVL.

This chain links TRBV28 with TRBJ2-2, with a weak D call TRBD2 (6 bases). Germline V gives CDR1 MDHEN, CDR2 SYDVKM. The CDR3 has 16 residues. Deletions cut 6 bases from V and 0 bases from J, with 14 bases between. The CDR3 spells CASSSGVSSNTGELFF. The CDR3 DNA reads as TGTGCCAGCAGCTCGGGGGTCAGCTCGAACACCGGGGAGCTGTTTTTT. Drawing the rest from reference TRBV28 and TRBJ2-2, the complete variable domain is DVKVTQSSRYLVKRTGEKVFLECVQDMDHENMFWYRQDPGLGLRLIYFSYDVKMKEKGDIPEGYSVSREKKERFSLILESASTNQTSMYLCASSSGVSSNTGELFFGEGSRLTVL.

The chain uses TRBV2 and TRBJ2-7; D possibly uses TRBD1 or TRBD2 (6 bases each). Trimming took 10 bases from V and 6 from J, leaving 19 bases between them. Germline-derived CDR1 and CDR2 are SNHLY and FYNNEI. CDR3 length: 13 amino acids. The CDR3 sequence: CATTEGEAGEQYF. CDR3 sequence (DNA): TGTGCCACCACTGAGGGGGAGGCTGGCGAGCAGTACTTC.

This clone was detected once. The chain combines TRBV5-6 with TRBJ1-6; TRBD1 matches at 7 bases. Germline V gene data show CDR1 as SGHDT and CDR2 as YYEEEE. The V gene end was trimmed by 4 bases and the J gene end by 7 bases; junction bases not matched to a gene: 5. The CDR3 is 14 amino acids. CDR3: CASSLGQLNSPLHF. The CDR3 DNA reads TGTGCCAGCAGCCTGGGACAGCTAAATTCACCCCTCCACTTT.

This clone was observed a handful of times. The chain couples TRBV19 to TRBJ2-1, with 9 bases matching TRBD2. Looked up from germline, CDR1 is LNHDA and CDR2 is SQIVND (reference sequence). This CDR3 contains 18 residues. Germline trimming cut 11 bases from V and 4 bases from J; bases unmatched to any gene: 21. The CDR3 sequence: CASSSAPKTSGFYNEQFF. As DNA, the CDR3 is TGTGCCTCCTCTTCTGCACCTAAGACTAGCGGCTTTTACAATGAGCAGTTCTTC.

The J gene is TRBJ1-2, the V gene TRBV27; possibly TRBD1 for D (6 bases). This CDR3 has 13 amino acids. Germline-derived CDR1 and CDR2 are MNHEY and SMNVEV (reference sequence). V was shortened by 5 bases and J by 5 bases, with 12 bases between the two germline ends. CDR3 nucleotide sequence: TGTGCCAGCAGTCCACAGGGATTTTATGGCTACACCTTC. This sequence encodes CASSPQGFYGYTF.

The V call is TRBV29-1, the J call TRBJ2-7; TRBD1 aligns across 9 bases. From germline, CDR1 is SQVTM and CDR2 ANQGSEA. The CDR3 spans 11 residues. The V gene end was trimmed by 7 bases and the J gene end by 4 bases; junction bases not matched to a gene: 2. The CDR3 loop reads CSGGQGYEQYF. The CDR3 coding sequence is TGCAGCGGGGGACAGGGATACGAGCAGTACTTC.

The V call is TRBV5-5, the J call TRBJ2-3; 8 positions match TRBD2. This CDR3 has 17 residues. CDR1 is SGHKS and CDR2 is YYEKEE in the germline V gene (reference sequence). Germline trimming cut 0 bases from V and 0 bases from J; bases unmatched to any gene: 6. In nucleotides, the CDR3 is TGTGCCAGCAGCTTGGCACTAGCGGTAGCTAGCACAGATACGCAGTATTTT. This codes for CASSLALAVASTDTQYF.

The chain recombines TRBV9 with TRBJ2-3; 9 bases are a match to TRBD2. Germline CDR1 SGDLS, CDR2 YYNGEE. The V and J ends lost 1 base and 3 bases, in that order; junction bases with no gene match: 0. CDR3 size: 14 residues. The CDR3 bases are TGTGCCAGCAGCGTACTAGCGGGGACAGATACGCAGTATTTT. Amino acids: CASSVLAGTDTQYF.

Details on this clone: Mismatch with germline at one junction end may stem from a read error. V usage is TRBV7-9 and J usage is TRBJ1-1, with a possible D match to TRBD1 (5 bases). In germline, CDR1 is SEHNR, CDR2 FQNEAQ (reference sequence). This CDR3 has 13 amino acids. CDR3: CSSSFLRVAEAFF. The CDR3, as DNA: TGTTCCAGCAGCTTCCTCAGGGTAGCTGAAGCTTTCTTT.

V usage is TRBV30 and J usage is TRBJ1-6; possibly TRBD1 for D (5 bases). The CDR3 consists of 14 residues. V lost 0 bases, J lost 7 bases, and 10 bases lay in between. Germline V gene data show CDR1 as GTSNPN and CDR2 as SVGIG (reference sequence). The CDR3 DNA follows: TGTGCCTGGAGTGTGGCCAGGGTGAATTCACCCCTCCACTTT. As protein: CAWSVARVNSPLHF.

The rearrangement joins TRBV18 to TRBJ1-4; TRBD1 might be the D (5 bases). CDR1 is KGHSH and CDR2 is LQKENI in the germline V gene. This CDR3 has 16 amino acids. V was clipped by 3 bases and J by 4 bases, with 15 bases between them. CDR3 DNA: TGTGCCAGCTCACCTAGCCAACAGGAGCTTAATGAAAAACTGTTTTTT. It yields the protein CASSPSQQELNEKLFF.

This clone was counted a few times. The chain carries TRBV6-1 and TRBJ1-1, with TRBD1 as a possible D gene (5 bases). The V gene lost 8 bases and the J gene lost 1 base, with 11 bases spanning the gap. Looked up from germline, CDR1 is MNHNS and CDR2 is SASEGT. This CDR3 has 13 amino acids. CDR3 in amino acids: CASFETENTEAFF. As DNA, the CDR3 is TGTGCCAGCTTCGAGACAGAGAACACTGAAGCTTTCTTT.

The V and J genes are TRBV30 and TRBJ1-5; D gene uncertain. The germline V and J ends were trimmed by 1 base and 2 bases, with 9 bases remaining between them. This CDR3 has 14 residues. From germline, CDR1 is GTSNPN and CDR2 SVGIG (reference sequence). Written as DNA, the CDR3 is TGTGCCTGGAGTGATCGGGGAGGCAATCAGCCCCAGCATTTT. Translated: CAWSDRGGNQPQHF.

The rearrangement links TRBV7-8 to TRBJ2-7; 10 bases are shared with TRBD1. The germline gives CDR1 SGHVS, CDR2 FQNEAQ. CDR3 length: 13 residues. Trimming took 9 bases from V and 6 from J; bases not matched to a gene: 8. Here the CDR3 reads CASSGTGVTEQYF. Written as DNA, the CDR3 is TGTGCCAGTTCAGGGACAGGGGTTACCGAGCAGTACTTC. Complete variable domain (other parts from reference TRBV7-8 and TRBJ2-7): GAGVSQSPRYKVAKRGQDVALRCDPISGHVSLFWYQQALGQGPEFLTYFQNEAQLDKSGLPSDRFFAERPEGSVSTLKIQRTQQEDSAVYLCASSGTGVTEQYFGPGTRLTVT.

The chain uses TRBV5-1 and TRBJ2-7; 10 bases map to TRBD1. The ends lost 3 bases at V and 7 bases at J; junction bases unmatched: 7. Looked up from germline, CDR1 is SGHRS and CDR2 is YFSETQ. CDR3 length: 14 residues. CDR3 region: CASSSAGTGVEQYF. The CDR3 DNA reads TGCGCCAGCAGCTCCGCCGGGACAGGGGTTGAGCAGTACTTC. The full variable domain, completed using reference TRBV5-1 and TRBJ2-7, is KAGVTQTPRYLIKTRGQQVTLSCSPISGHRSVSWYQQTPGQGLQFLFEYFSETQRNKGNFPGRFSGRQFSNSRSEMNVSTLELGDSALYLCASSSAGTGVEQYFGPGTRLTVT.

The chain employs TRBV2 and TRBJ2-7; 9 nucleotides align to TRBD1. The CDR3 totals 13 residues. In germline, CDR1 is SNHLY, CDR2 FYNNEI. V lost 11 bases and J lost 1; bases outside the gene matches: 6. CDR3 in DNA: TGTGCCTCCAGACAGGGGGTATCCTACGAGCAGTACTTC. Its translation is CASRQGVSYEQYF.

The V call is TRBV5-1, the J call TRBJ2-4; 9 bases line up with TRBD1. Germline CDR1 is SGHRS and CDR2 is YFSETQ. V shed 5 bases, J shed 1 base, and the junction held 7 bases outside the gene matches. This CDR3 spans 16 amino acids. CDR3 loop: CASSSQGASAKNIQYF. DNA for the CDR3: TGCGCCAGCAGTTCACAGGGGGCATCGGCCAAAAACATTCAGTACTTC.

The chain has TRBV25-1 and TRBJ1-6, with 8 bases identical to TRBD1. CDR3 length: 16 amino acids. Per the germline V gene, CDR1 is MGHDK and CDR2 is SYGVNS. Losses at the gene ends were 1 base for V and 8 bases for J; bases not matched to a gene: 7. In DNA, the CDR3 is TGTGCCAGCAGTGAATGGGACAGGACACCTGATTCACCCCTCCACTTT. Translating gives CASSEWDRTPDSPLHF.

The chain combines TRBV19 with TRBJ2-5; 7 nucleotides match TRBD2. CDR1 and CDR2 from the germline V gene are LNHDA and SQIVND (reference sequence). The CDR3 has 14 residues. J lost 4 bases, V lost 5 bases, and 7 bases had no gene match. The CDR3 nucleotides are TGTGCCAGTAGTTCACGACTAGCTCCAGAGACCCAGTACTTC. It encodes CASSSRLAPETQYF.

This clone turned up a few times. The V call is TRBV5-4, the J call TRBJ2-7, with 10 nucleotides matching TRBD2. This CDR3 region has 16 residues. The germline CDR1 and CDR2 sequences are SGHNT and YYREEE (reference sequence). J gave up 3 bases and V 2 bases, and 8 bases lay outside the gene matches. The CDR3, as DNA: TGTGCCAGCAGCTTTTTAAGGCCTAGCGGGAGCTACGAGCAGTACTTC. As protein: CASSFLRPSGSYEQYF. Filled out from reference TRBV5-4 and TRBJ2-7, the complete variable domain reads ETGVTQSPTHLIKTRGQQVTLRCSSQSGHNTVSWYQQALGQGPQFIFQYYREEENGRGNFPPRFSGLQFPNYSSELNVNALELDDSALYLCASSFLRPSGSYEQYFGPGTRLTVT.

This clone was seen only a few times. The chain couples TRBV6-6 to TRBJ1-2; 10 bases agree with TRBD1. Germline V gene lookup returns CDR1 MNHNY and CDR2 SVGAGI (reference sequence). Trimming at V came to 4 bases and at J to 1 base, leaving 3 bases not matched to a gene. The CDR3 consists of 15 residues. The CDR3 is CASSFGQGGNYGYTF. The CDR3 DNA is TGTGCCAGCAGTTTTGGACAGGGGGGTAACTATGGCTACACCTTC.